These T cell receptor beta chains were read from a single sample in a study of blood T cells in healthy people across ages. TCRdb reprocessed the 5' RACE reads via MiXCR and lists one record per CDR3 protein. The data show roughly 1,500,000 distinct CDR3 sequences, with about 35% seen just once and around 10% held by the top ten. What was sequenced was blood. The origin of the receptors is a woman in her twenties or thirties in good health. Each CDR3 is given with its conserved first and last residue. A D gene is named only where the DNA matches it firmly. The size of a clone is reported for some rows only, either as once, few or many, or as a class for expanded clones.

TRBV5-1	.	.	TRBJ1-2	CASSFGEADSYTF	TGCGCCAGCAGCTTTGGGGAGGCCGATTCCTACACCTTC
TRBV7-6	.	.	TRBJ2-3	CASSLSQEGGRTQYF	TGTGCCAGCAGCTTAAGTCAAGAGGGGGGGCGGACGCAGTATTTT
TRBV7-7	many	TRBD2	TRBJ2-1	CASSLTSGGANEQFF	TGTGCCAGCAGCCTAACTAGCGGGGGGGCCAATGAGCAGTTCTTC
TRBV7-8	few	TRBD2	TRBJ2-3	CASSLFQAGVPRTDTQYF	TGTGCCAGCAGCCTTTTCCAAGCGGGAGTCCCCCGGACAGATACGCAGTATTTT
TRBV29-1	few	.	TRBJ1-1	CSVEIQGYTEAFF	TGCAGCGTTGAGATACAGGGATACACTGAAGCTTTCTTT
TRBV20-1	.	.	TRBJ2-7	CSARATRGSSYEQYF	TGCAGTGCCAGGGCCACGAGAGGGAGCTCCTACGAGCAGTACTTC
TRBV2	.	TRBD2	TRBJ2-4	CASSYHGLAGLQYF	TGTGCCAGCAGCTACCACGGACTAGCGGGGCTACAGTACTTC
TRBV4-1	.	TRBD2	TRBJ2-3	CVSRDPRSGRALLADTQYF	TGCGTCAGCAGGGACCCTAGATCGGGGAGGGCCCTCCTCGCAGATACGCAGTATTTT
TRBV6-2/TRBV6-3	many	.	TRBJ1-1	CASSYSLFTTKNTEAFF	TGTGCCAGCAGTTACTCCCTCTTTACGACTAAGAACACTGAAGCTTTCTTT
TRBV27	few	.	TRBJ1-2	CASSLSWGRGYTF	TGTGCCAGCAGTTTATCTTGGGGAAGGGGCTACACCTTC
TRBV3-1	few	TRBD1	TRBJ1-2	CASSPLPGGLDYGYTF	TGTGCCAGCAGCCCACTACCAGGGGGCCTTGACTATGGCTACACCTTC
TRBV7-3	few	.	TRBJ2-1	CASSLEVAAYNEQFF	TGTGCCAGCAGCTTAGAAGTGGCAGCCTACAATGAGCAGTTCTTC
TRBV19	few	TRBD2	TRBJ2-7	CASSIGGLASYEQYF	TGTGCCAGTAGTATCGGGGGACTAGCCTCCTACGAGCAGTACTTC
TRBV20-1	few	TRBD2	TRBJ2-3	CSARDSKGGRTDTQYF	TGCAGTGCTAGAGATAGCAAGGGAGGGAGAACAGATACGCAGTATTTT